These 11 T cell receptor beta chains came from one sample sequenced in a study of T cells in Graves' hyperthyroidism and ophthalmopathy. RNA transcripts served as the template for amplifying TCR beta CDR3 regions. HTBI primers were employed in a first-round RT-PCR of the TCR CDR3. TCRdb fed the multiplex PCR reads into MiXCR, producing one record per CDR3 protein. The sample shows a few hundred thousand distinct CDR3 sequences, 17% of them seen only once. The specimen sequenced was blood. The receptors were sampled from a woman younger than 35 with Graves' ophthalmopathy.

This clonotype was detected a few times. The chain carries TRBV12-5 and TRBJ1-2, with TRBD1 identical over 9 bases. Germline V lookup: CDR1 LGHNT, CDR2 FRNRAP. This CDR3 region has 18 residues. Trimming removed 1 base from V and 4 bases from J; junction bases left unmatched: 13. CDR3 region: CASGLDVTGGTLSYGYTF. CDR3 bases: TGTGCTAGTGGTTTGGATGTGACAGGGGGAACTTTGAGCTATGGCTACACCTTC.

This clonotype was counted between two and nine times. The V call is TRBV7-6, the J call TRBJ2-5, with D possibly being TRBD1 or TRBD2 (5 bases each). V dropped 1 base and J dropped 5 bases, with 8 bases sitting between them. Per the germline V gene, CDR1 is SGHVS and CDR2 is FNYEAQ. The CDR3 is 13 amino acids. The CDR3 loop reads CASSLGDVETQYF. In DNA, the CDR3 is TGTGCCAGCAGCTTAGGGGACGTGGAGACCCAGTACTTC.

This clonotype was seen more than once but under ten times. The CDR3 protein is CSASGGTGGAYYGYTF. DNA for the CDR3: TGCAGTGCTAGTGGGGGGACAGGGGGCGCCTACTATGGCTACACCTTC. The gene calls are TRBV20-1 and TRBJ1-2; 12 positions match TRBD1. The CDR3 extends over 16 amino acids. The J segment lost 3 bases and the V segment lost 3 bases, leaving 8 bases of the junction unmatched. Germline V CDR1 and CDR2: DFQATT, SNEGSKA (reference sequence).

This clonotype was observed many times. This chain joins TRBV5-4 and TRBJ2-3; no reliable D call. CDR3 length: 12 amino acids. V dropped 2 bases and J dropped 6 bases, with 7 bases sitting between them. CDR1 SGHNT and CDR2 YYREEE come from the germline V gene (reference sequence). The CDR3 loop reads CASSLNEDTQYF. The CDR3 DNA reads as TGTGCCAGCAGCTTAAACGAGGATACGCAGTATTTT.

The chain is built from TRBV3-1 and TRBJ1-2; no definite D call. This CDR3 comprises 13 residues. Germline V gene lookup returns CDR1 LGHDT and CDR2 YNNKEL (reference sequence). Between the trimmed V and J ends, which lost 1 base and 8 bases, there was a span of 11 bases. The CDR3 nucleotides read TGTGCCAGCAGCCAAGGGCAGGCGGGAGGCTACACCTTC. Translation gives CASSQGQAGGYTF.

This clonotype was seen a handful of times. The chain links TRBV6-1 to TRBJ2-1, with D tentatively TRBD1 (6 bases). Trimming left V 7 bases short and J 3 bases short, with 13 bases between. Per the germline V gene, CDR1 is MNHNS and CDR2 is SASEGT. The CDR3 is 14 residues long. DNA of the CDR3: TGTGCCAGCACCGACTGGACAGTCTACAATGAGCAGTTCTTC. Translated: CASTDWTVYNEQFF.

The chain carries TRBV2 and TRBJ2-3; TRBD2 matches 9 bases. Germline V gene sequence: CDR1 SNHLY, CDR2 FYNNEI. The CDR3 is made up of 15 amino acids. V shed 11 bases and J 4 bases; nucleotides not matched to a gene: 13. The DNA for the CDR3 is TGTGCCGGAAGCCGAGAGGAGCGGGGGGCAGATACGCAGTATTTT. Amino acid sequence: CAGSREERGADTQYF.

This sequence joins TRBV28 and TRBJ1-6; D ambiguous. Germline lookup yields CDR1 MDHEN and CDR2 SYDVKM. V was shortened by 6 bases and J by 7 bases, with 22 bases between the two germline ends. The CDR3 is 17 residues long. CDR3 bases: TGTGCCAGCAGCTCATGGGGAAAAGCTCTGGTAAATTCACCCCTCCACTTT. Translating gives CASSSWGKALVNSPLHF.

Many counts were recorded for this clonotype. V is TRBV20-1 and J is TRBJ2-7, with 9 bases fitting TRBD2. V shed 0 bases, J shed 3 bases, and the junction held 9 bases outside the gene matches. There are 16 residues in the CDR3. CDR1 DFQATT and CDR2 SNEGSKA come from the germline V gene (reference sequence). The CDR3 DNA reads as TGCAGTGCTAGAGATCCGAGGCCTAGCGGGGTCTACGAGCAGTACTTC. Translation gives CSARDPRPSGVYEQYF.

CDR3 DNA: TGTGCCAGCAGTGATCCCGATCTTAGCCCCTACAATGAGCAGTTCTTC. Encoded protein: CASSDPDLSPYNEQFF. V and J are TRBV3-1 and TRBJ2-1; no clear D gene. In germline, CDR1 is LGHDT, CDR2 YNNKEL (reference sequence). The CDR3 loop spans 16 amino acids. The V gene lost 6 bases and the J gene lost 2 bases, with 17 bases spanning the gap.

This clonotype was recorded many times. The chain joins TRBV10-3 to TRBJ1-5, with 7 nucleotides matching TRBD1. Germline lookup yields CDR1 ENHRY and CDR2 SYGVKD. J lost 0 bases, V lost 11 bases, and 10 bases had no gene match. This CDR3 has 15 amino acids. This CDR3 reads CASSQQGISNQPQHF. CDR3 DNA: TGTGCCTCGAGCCAACAGGGGATTAGCAATCAGCCCCAGCATTTT.